This entry lists 13 T cell receptor beta chains sequenced from one sample in a study of blood T cell repertoires in COVID-19. TCRdb keeps only in-frame clones here, not all; method: immunoSEQ multiplex PCR. Of a few hundred thousand clones in the sample, approximately 85% are singletons; the top ten hold about 4.8%. Material: peripheral blood. The origin of the receptors is a woman aged 65 to 85 with COVID-19, enrolled during active disease.

The rearrangement uses TRBV28 and TRBJ2-1, with TRBD2 matching 10 bases. Trimming took 7 bases from V and 8 from J; bases not matched to a gene: 11. The CDR3 spans 15 residues. Germline CDR1 reads MDHEN; CDR2 reads SYDVKM. For the CDR3, the DNA is TGTGCCAGCACCCGCAGCGGGAGGGGCCTCTATGAGCAGTTCTTC. Translation: CASTRSGRGLYEQFF. Variable domain in full (rest from reference TRBV28 and TRBJ2-1): DVKVTQSSRYLVKRTGEKVFLECVQDMDHENMFWYRQDPGLGLRLIYFSYDVKMKEKGDIPEGYSVSREKKERFSLILESASTNQTSMYLCASTRSGRGLYEQFFGPGTRLTVL.

This chain connects TRBV2 to TRBJ1-2, with TRBD1 identical over 7 bases. This CDR3 has 15 amino acids. In germline, CDR1 is SNHLY, CDR2 FYNNEI. V was clipped by 0 bases and J by 7 bases; unmatched bases: 8. This CDR3 reads CASSEASTGWRGYTF. The CDR3 DNA is TGTGCCAGCAGTGAAGCTTCGACAGGGTGGCGTGGCTACACCTTC.

This chain connects TRBV4-1 to TRBJ2-5; 11 bases line up with TRBD2. This CDR3 has 16 residues. CDR1 is MGHRA and CDR2 is YSYEKL in the germline V gene. The J segment lost 4 bases and the V segment lost 1 base, leaving 5 bases of the junction unmatched. The CDR3 nucleotides read TGCGCCAGCAGCCAAGTTAGCGGGAGGGGGGGAGAGACCCAGTACTTC. Protein: CASSQVSGRGGETQYF.

This clone turned up a few times. V usage is TRBV7-6 and J usage is TRBJ2-5, with 9 positions matching TRBD2. Trimming removed 0 bases from V and 5 bases from J; junction bases left unmatched: 4. The CDR3 consists of 15 residues. Germline CDR1 is SGHVS and CDR2 is FNYEAQ. CDR3 in amino acids: CASSLAGSGSETQYF. The DNA for the CDR3 is TGTGCCAGCAGCTTAGCGGGTAGCGGGAGTGAGACCCAGTACTTC.

This clone has just one count. The chain links TRBV30 to TRBJ2-2; 8 bases are a match to TRBD2. There are 15 residues in the CDR3. V was clipped by 8 bases and J by 4 bases; unmatched bases: 12. The V gene's germline CDR1 is GTSNPN and CDR2 SVGIG (reference sequence). As DNA, the CDR3 is TGTGCCGGACCCAAAACGGGAGGGCCCACCGGGGAGCTGTTTTTT. Translating it yields CAGPKTGGPTGELFF. Full variable domain (outside the CDR3, taken from reference TRBV30 and TRBJ2-2): SQTIHQWPATLVQPVGSPLSLECTVEGTSNPNLYWYRQAAGRGLQLLFYSVGIGQISSEVPQNLSASRPQDRQFILSSKKLLLSDSGFYLCAGPKTGGPTGELFFGEGSRLTVL.

This sequence joins TRBV5-1 and TRBJ1-3, with a tentative D call TRBD1 (6 bases). Germline assignment: CDR1 SGHRS and CDR2 YFSETQ. This CDR3 spans 16 amino acids. V lost 0 bases, J lost 1 base, and 11 bases lay in between. CDR3 in amino acids: CASSLGTDPSGNTIYF. CDR3 coding DNA: TGCGCCAGCAGCTTGGGGACAGATCCGTCTGGAAACACCATATATTTT.

The rearrangement links TRBV19 to TRBJ1-4, with D unresolved. The V gene's germline CDR1 is LNHDA and CDR2 SQIVND (reference sequence). Trimming took off 6 bases at V and 8 bases at J, with 16 bases between the two ends. The CDR3 extends over 14 amino acids. The CDR3 sequence: CASRDTRGREKLFF. As DNA, the CDR3 is TGTGCCAGTAGGGATACTCGTGGGCGCGAAAAACTGTTTTTT.

The chain couples TRBV9 to TRBJ2-1, with D perhaps matching TRBD2 (5 bases). There are 12 residues in the CDR3. Germline CDR1 SGDLS, CDR2 YYNGEE. V dropped 3 bases and J dropped 7 bases, with 8 bases sitting between them. CDR3 nucleotide sequence: TGTGCCAGCAGCGCAACTAGAAATGAGCAGTTCTTC. It specifies CASSATRNEQFF.

V gene TRBV9 combines with J gene TRBJ1-3; 7 nucleotides agree with TRBD1. The J segment lost 3 bases and the V segment lost 0 bases, leaving 3 bases of the junction unmatched. The CDR3 contains 15 residues. Germline V lookup: CDR1 SGDLS, CDR2 YYNGEE. Here the CDR3 DNA reads TGTGCCAGCAGCGTAGAGGCAGGGGGTGGAAACACCATATATTTT. This encodes CASSVEAGGGNTIYF.

The CDR3 DNA is TGTGCCACTGGACCCCGGGACAGGGGCTACAATGAGCAGTTCTTC. This encodes CATGPRDRGYNEQFF. J is TRBJ2-1 and V is TRBV24-1; 10 nucleotides align to TRBD1. The CDR3 runs to 15 residues. Germline assignment: CDR1 KGHDR and CDR2 SFDVKD. Trimming at V came to 10 bases and at J to 3 bases, leaving 8 bases not matched to a gene.

This clone appeared many times. V gene TRBV19 combines with J gene TRBJ2-1; a weak D match, TRBD2 (7 bases). The CDR3 extends over 15 amino acids. Germline CDR1 is LNHDA and CDR2 is SQIVND (reference sequence). V lost 7 bases and J 4 bases, leaving 17 bases between the germline ends. This CDR3 reads CASKGGNYPYNEQFF. The CDR3 bases are TGTGCCAGTAAGGGGGGGAACTACCCTTACAATGAGCAGTTCTTC.

This clone was seen a handful of times. The gene calls are TRBV4-1 and TRBJ1-2; 10 nucleotides agree with TRBD1. V was clipped by 3 bases and J by 5 bases; unmatched bases: 9. This CDR3 region has 16 residues. CDR1 MGHRA and CDR2 YSYEKL come from the germline V gene. Here the CDR3 DNA reads TGCGCCAGCAGCCAGAGCCGGGACAGGGGTTTATATGGCTACACCTTC. Its translation is CASSQSRDRGLYGYTF.

The chain recombines TRBV6-1 with TRBJ2-3, with a tentative D call TRBD1 (6 bases). Germline lookup yields CDR1 MNHNS and CDR2 SASEGT. There are 15 residues in the CDR3. V gave up 3 bases and J gave up 3 bases, with 13 bases separating them. Written as DNA, the CDR3 is TGTGCCAGCAGTGAGGGGGCAACCAGAACAGATACGCAGTATTTT. It is translated as CASSEGATRTDTQYF.